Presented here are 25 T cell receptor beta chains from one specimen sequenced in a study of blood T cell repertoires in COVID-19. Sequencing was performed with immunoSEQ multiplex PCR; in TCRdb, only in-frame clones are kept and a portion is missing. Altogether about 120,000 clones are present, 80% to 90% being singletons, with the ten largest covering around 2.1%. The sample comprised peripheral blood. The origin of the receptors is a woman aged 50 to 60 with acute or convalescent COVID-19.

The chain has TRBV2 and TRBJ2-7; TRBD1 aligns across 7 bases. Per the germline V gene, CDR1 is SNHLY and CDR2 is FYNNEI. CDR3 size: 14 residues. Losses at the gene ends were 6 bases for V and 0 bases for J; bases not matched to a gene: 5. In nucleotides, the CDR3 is TGTGCCAGCAGGCTCGACAGGGCCTCCTACGAGCAGTACTTC. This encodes CASRLDRASYEQYF. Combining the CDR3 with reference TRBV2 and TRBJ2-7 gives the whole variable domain EPEVTQTPSHQVTQMGQEVILRCVPISNHLYFYWYRQILGQKVEFLVSFYNNEISEKSEIFDDQFSVERPDGSNFTLKIRSTKLEDSAMYFCASRLDRASYEQYFGPGTRLTVT.

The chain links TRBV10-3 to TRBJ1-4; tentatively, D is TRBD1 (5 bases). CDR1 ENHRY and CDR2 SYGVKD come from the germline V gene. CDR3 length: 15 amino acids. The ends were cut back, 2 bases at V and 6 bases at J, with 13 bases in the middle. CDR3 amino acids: CAISEDGREDEKLFF. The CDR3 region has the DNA TGTGCCATCAGTGAGGACGGCAGGGAAGATGAAAAACTGTTTTTT.

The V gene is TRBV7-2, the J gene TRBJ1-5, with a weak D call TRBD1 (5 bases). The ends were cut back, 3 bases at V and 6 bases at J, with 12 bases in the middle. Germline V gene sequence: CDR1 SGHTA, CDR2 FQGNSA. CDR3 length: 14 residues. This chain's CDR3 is CASSFGHPGQPQHF. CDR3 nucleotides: TGTGCCAGCAGCTTCGGACATCCCGGTCAGCCCCAGCATTTT.

The CDR3 loop is CASSLGGGYGYTF. The CDR3 coding sequence is TGTGCCAGCAGTTTAGGTGGCGGTTATGGCTACACCTTC. The V call is TRBV27, the J call TRBJ1-2; the D is unclear. This CDR3 contains 13 residues. CDR1 is MNHEY and CDR2 is SMNVEV in the germline V gene (reference sequence). Trimming removed 2 bases from V and 5 bases from J, with 9 bases in between.

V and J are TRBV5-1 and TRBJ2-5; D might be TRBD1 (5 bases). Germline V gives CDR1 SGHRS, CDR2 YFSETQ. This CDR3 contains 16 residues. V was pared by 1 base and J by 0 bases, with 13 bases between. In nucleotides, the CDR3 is TGCGCCAGCAGCTTGTCCAGGGATCGGTACCAAGAGACCCAGTACTTC. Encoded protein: CASSLSRDRYQETQYF. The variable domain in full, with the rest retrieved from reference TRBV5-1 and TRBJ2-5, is KAGVTQTPRYLIKTRGQQVTLSCSPISGHRSVSWYQQTPGQGLQFLFEYFSETQRNKGNFPGRFSGRQFSNSRSEMNVSTLELGDSALYLCASSLSRDRYQETQYFGPGTRLLVL.

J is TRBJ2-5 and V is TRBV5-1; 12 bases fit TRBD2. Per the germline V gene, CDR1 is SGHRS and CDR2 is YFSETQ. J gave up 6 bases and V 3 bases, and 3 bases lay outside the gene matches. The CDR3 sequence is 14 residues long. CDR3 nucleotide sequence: TGCGCCAGCAGCTCTGGACTAGCGGGAAAGACCCAGTACTTC. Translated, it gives CASSSGLAGKTQYF.

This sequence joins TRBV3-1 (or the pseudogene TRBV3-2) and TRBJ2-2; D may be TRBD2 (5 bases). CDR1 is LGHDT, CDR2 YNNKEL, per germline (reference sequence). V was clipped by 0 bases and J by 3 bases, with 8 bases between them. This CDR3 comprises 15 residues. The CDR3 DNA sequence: TGTGCCAGCAGCCAAGATAGGACTTACACCGGGGAGCTGTTTTTT. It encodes CASSQDRTYTGELFF.

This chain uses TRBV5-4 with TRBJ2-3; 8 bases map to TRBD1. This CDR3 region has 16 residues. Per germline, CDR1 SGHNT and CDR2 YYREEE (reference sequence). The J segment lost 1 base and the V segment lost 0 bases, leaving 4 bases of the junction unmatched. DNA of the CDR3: TGTGCCAGCAGCTTGGGGATGGACAGGGGCACAGATACGCAGTATTTT. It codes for CASSLGMDRGTDTQYF.

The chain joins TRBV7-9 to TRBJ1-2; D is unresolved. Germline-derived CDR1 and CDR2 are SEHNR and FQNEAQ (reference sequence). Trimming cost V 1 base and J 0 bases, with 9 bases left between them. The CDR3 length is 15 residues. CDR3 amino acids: CASSLVTVTNYGYTF. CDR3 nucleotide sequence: TGTGCCAGCAGCTTAGTTACAGTGACTAACTATGGCTACACCTTC.

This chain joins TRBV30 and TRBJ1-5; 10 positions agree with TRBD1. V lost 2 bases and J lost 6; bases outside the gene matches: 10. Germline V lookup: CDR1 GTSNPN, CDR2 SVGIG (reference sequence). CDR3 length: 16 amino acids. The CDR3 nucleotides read TGTGCCTGGAGTCCCCACCGGGACAGGGGAGGTCAGCCCCAGCATTTT. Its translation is CAWSPHRDRGGQPQHF.

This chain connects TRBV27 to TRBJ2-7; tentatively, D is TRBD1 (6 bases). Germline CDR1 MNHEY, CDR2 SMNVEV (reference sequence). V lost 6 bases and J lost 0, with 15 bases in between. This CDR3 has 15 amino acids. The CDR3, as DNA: TGTGCCAGCAGCCTCGCCTTGGGGGCCTCCTACGAGCAGTACTTC. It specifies CASSLALGASYEQYF.

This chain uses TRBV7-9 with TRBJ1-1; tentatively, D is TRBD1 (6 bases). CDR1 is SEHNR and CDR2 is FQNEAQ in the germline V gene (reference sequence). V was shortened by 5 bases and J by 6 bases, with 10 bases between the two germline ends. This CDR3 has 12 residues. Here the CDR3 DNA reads TGTGCCAGCAGCGTCAGACAGGCTGAAGCTTTCTTT. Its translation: CASSVRQAEAFF. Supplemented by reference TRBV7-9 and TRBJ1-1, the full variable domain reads DTGVSQNPRHKITKRGQNVTFRCDPISEHNRLYWYRQTLGQGPEFLTYFQNEAQLEKSRLLSDRFSAERPKGSFSTLEIQRTEQGDSAMYLCASSVRQAEAFFGQGTRLTVV.

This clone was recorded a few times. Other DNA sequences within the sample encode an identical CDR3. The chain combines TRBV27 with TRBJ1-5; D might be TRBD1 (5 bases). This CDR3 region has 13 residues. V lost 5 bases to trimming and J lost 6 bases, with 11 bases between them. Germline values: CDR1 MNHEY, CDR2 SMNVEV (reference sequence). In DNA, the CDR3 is TGTGCCAGCAGTGGGGGGGGGACTCAGCCCCAGCATTTT. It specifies CASSGGGTQPQHF.

DNA of the CDR3: TGTGCCAGCAGCCACGGGGGTAATAATTCACCCCTCCACTTT. Translating it yields CASSHGGNNSPLHF. The gene calls are TRBV6-2 or TRBV6-3 and TRBJ1-6; TRBD1 might be the D (5 bases). The V end was cut by 6 bases, the J end by 5 bases, with 11 bases between. CDR3 length: 14 residues. The V gene's germline CDR1 is MNHEY and CDR2 SVGEGT.

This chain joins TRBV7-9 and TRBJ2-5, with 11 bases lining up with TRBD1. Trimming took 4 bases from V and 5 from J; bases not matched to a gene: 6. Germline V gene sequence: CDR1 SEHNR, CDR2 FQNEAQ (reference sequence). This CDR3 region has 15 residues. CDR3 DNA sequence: TGTGCCAGCAGCTCCGGGACAGGGGGTAAGGAGACCCAGTACTTC. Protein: CASSSGTGGKETQYF. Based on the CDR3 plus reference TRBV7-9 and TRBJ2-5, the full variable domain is DTGVSQNPRHKITKRGQNVTFRCDPISEHNRLYWYRQTLGQGPEFLTYFQNEAQLEKSRLLSDRFSAERPKGSFSTLEIQRTEQGDSAMYLCASSSGTGGKETQYFGPGTRLLVL.

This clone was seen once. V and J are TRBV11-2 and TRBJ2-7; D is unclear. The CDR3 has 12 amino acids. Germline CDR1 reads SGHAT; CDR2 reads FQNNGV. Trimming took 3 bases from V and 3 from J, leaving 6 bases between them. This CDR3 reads CASSLAGYEQYF. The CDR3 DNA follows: TGTGCCAGCAGCTTGGCAGGCTACGAGCAGTACTTC.

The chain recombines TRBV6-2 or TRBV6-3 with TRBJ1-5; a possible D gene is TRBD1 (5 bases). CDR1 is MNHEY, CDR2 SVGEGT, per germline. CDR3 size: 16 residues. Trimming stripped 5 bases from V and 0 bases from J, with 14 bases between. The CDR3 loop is CASSPVGQGSNQPQHF. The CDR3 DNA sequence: TGTGCCAGCAGTCCCGTGGGGCAGGGTAGCAATCAGCCCCAGCATTTT.

The CDR3 sequence is CASSLQGYGYTF. The CDR3, as DNA: TGTGCCAGCAGCTTACAGGGTTATGGCTACACCTTC. The genes are TRBV11-2 and TRBJ1-2, with D maybe TRBD1 (5 bases). V lost 2 bases to trimming and J lost 5 bases, with 6 bases between them. CDR3 length: 12 amino acids. From germline, CDR1 is SGHAT and CDR2 FQNNGV. Variable domain in full (rest from reference TRBV11-2 and TRBJ1-2): EAGVAQSPRYKIIEKRQSVAFWCNPISGHATLYWYQQILGQGPKLLIQFQNNGVVDDSQLPKDRFSAERLKGVDSTLKIQPAKLEDSAVYLCASSLQGYGYTFGSGTRLTVV.

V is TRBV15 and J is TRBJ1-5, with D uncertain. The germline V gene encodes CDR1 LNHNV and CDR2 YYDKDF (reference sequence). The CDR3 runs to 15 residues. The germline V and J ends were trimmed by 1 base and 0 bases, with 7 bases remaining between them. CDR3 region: CATSRGGVSNQPQHF. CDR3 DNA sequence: TGTGCCACCAGCAGAGGTGGAGTTAGCAATCAGCCCCAGCATTTT.

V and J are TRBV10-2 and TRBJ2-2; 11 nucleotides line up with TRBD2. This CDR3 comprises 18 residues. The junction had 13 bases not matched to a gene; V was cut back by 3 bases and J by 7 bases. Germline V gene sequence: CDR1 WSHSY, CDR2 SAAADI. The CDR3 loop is CASSDLSVGLAGFGELFF. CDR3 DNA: TGCGCCAGCAGTGATCTGTCTGTTGGACTAGCGGGTTTCGGGGAGCTGTTTTTT.

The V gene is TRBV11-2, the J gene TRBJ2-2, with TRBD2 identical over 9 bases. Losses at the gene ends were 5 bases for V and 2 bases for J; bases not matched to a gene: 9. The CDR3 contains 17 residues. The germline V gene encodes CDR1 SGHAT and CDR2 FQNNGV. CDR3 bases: TGTGCCAGCAGCCTAAAAATAGCGGGGGAAAACACCGGGGAGCTGTTTTTT. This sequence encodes CASSLKIAGENTGELFF.

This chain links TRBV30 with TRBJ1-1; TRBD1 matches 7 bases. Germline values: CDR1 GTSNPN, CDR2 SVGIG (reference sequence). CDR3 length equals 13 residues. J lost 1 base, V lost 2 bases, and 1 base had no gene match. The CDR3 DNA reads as TGTGCCTGGAGTCGGACAGGGAACACTGAAGCTTTCTTT. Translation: CAWSRTGNTEAFF.

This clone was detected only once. The CDR3, as DNA: TGTGCCAGCACCGTCGTCGCAGGGGTCGACACTGAAGCTTTCTTT. Translating gives CASTVVAGVDTEAFF. The chain recombines TRBV6-5 with TRBJ1-1; weak D call: TRBD1 (6 bases). With 7 bases removed from V and 3 bases from J, the gap between germline ends came to 18 bases. Per the germline V gene, CDR1 is MNHEY and CDR2 is SVGAGI. There are 15 residues in the CDR3.

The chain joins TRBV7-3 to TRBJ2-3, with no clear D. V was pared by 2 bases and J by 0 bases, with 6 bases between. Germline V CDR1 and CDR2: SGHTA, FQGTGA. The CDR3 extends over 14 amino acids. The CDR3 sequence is CASSLGRSTDTQYF. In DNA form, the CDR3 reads TGTGCCAGCAGCTTAGGCCGAAGCACAGATACGCAGTATTTT.

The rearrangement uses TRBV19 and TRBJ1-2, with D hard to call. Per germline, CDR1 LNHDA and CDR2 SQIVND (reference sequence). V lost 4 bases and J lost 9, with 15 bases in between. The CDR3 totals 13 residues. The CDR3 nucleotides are TGTGCCAGTAGTACAGATGAACCTATTAGCTACACCTTC. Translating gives CASSTDEPISYTF.